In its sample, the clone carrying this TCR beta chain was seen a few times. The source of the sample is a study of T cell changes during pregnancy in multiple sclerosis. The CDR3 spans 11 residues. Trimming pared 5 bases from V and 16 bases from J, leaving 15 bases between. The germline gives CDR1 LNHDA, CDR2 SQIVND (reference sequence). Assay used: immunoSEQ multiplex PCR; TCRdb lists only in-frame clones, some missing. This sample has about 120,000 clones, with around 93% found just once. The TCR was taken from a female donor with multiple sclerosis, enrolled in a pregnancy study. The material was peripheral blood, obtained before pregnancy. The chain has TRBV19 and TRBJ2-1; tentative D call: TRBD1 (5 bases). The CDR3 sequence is CASSQRTTVFF. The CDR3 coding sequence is TGTGCCAGTAGTCAGAGGACAACAGTCTTCTTC.